The clone carrying this T cell receptor (beta chain) was found many times. What it recognizes is unknown. This sample is part of a study of cytomegalovirus exposure and HLA in healthy donors. Sequencing was performed with immunoSEQ multiplex PCR; in TCRdb, only in-frame clones are kept and a portion is missing. The sample has roughly 230,000 clones; 80% to 95% are singletons. Per the germline V gene, CDR1 is SGHDN and CDR2 is FVKESK. Between the trimmed V and J ends, which lost 1 base and 2 bases, there was a span of 10 bases. CDR3 length equals 15 residues. Findings and caveats of the study: Rare sequences made up most TCRs, while some public TCRs were found in many donors. According to a later analysis, TCR clusters from the first cohort tended to co-occur in the approximately 130 validation repertoires. Listed as cytomegalovirus-associated were more than 150 TCR beta chains.

The chain links TRBV14 to TRBJ2-3; D unclear. The sample taken for sequencing was PBMCs. The TCR was taken from a woman aged 25-40 years in good health and CMV-seronegative. CDR3 amino acids: CASSQGAHYTDTQYF. As DNA, the CDR3 is TGTGCCAGCAGCCAAGGGGCCCACTACACAGATACGCAGTATTTT.